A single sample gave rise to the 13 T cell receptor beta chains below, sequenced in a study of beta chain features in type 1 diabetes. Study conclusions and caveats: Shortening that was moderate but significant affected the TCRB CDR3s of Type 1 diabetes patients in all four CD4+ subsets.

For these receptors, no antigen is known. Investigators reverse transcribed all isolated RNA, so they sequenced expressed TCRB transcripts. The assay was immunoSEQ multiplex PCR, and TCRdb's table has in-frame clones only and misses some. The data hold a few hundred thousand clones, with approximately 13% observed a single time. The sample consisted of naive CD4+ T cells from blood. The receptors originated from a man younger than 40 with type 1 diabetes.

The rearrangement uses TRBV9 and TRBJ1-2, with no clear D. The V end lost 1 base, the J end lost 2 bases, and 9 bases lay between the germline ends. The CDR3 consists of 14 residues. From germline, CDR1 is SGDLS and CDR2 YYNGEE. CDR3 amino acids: CASSVLTANYGYTF. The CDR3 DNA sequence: TGTGCCAGCAGCGTACTAACCGCAAACTATGGCTACACCTTC.

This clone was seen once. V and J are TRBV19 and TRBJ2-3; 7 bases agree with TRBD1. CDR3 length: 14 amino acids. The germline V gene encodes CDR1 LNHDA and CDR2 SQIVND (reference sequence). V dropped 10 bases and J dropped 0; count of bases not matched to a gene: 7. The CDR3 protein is CATIRDSSTDTQYF. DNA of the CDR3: TGTGCCACGATCCGGGACAGCAGCACAGATACGCAGTATTTT. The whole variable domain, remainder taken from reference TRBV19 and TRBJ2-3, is DGGITQSPKYLFRKEGQNVTLSCEQNLNHDAMYWYRQDPGQGLRLIYYSQIVNDFQKGDIAEGYSVSREKKESFPLTVTSAQKNPTAFYLCATIRDSSTDTQYFGPGTRLTVL.

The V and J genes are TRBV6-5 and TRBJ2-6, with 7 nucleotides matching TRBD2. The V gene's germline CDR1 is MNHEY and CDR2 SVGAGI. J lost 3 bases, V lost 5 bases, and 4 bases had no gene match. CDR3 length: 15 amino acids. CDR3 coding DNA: TGTGCCAGCAGTCCCCGGGAGGTTGGGGCCAACGTCCTGACTTTC. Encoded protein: CASSPREVGANVLTF.

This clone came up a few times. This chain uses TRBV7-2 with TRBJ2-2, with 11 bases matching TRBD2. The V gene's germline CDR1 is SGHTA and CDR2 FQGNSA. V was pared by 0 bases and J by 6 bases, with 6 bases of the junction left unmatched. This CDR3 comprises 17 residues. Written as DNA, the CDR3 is TGTGCCAGCAGCTTAGCCCCGGGACTAGCGGCATCCGGGGAGCTGTTTTTT. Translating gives CASSLAPGLAASGELFF.

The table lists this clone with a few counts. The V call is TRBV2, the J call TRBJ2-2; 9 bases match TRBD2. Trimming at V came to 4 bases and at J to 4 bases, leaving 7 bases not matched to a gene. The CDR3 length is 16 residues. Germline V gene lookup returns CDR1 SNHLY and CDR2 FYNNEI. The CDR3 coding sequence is TGTGCCAGCAGTGGGTTCAAGACTAGCGGCACCGGGGAGCTGTTTTTT. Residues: CASSGFKTSGTGELFF.

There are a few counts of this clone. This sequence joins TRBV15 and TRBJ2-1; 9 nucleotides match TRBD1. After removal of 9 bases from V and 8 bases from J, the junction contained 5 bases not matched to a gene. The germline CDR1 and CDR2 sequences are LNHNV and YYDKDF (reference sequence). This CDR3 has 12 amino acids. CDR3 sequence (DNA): TGTGCCACGGGACAGGGTCCGGATGAGCAGTTCTTC. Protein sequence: CATGQGPDEQFF.

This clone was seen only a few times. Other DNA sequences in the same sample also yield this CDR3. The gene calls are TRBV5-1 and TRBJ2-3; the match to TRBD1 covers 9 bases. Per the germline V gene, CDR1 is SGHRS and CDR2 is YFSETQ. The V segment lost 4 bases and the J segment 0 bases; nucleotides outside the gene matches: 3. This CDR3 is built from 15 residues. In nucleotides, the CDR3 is TGCGCCAGCAGCGCGGGACAGGGTAGCACAGATACGCAGTATTTT. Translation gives CASSAGQGSTDTQYF.

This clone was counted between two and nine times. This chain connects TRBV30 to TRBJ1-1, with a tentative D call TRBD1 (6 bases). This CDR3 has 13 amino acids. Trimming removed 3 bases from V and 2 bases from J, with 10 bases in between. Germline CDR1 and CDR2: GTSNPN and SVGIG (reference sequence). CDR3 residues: CAWSYRANTEAFF. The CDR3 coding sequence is TGTGCCTGGAGCTACAGGGCCAACACTGAAGCTTTCTTT.

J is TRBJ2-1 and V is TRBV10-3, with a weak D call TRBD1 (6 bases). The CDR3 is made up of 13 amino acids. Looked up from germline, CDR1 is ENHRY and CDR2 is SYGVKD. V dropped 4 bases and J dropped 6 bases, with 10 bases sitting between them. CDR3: CAISGGQSNEQFF. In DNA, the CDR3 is TGTGCCATCAGTGGGGGACAATCCAATGAGCAGTTCTTC.

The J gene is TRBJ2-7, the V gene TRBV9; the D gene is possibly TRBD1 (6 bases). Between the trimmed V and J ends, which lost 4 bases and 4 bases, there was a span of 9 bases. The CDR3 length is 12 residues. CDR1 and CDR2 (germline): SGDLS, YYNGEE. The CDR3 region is CASSQDSYEQYF. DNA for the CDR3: TGTGCCAGCAGCCAGGACAGTTACGAGCAGTACTTC.

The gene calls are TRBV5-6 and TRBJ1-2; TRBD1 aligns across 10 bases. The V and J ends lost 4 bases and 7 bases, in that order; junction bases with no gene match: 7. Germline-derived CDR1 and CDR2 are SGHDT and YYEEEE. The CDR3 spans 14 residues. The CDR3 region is CASSLPGQGFGYTF. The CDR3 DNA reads TGTGCCAGCAGCCTACCGGGACAGGGGTTTGGCTACACCTTC.

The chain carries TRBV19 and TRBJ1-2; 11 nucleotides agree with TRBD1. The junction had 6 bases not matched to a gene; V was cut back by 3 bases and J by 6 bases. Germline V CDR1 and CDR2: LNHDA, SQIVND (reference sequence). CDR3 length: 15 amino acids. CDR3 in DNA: TGTGCCAGTAGTATCCTCGGACAGGGGGCCAATGGCTACACCTTC. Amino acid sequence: CASSILGQGANGYTF.

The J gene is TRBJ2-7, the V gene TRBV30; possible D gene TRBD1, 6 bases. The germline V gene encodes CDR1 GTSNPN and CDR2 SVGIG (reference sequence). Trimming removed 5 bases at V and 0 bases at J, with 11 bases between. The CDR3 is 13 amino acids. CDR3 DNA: TGTGCCTGGGAACAGGGATCCTCCTACGAGCAGTACTTC. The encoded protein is CAWEQGSSYEQYF.